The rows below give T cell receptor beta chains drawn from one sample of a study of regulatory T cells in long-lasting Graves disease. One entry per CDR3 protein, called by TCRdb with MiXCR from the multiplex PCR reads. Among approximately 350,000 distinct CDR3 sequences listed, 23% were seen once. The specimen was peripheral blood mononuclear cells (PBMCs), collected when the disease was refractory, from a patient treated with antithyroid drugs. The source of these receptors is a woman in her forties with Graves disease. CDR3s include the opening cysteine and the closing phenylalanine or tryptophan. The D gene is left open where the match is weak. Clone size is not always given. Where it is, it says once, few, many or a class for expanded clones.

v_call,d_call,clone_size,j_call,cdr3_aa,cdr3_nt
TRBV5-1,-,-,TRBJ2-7,CASSPRTGRDYGQYF,TGCGCCAGCAGCCCGCGGACTGGGCGTGACTACGGGCAGTACTTC
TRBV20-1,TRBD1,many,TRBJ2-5,CSASQDRAPGETQYF,TGCAGTGCTAGCCAGGACAGGGCACCTGGCGAGACCCAGTACTTC
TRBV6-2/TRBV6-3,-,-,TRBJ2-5,CASSYSSGGPQETQYF,TGTGCCAGCAGTTACTCAAGTGGCGGACCCCAAGAGACCCAGTACTTC
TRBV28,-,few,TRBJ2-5,CASSERTSQETQYF,TGTGCCAGCAGCGAGAGGACTTCCCAAGAGACCCAGTACTTC
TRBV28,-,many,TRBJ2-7,CASSSLADGRDEQYF,TGTGCCAGCAGTTCACTAGCCGACGGAAGGGACGAGCAGTACTTC
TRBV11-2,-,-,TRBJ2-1,CASSLFRDPGYNEQFF,TGTGCCAGCAGCTTATTCCGGGACCCTGGGTACAATGAGCAGTTCTTC
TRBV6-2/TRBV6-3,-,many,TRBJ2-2,CASSLGSGWRELFF,TGTGCCAGCAGTTTGGGTAGCGGTTGGAGGGAGCTGTTTTTT
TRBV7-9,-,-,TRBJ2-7,CASSFKDPYEQYF,TGTGCCAGCAGCTTTAAGGATCCCTACGAGCAGTACTTC
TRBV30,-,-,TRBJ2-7,CAWADSPRNEQYF,TGTGCCTGGGCGGACAGTCCCCGAAACGAGCAGTACTTC
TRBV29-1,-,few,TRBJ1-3,CSVDVGSGNTIYF,TGCAGCGTTGATGTAGGCTCTGGAAACACCATATATTTT
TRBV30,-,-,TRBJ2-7,CAWSSGVGTYEQYF,TGTGCCTGGAGTTCGGGGGTCGGGACCTACGAGCAGTACTTC
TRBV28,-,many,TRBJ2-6,CANSLRLFSGANVLTF,TGTGCCAACAGTTTGCGGCTTTTCTCTGGGGCCAACGTCCTGACTTTC
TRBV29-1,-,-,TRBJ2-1,CSVAPSSDFYNEQFF,TGCAGCGTGGCGCCGAGTAGCGACTTTTACAATGAGCAGTTCTTC
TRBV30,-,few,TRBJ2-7,CAYTKSGAWDEQYF,TGTGCCTATACAAAGTCAGGGGCCTGGGACGAGCAGTACTTC
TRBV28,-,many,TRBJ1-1,CASSLGTTNEAFF,TGTGCCAGCAGTTTAGGGACAACGAATGAAGCTTTCTTT
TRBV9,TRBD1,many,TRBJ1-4,CASSVGDRGYEKLFF,TGTGCCAGCAGCGTAGGGGACAGGGGCTATGAAAAACTGTTTTTT
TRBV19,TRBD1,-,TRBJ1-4,CASSASGTDGEKLFF,TGTGCCAGTAGTGCGTCCGGGACAGATGGGGAAAAACTGTTTTTT
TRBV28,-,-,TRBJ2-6,CASSTLNSGANVLTF,TGTGCCAGCAGTACACTGAACTCTGGGGCCAACGTCCTGACTTTC
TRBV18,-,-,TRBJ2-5,CASSPPSTAQETQYF,TGTGCCAGCTCACCACCGTCCACGGCACAAGAGACCCAGTACTTC
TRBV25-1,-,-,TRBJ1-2,CASSDPHGPINYGYTF,TGTGCCAGCAGTGACCCCCACGGCCCTATTAACTATGGCTACACCTTC
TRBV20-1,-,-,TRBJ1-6,CSAPIREGSPLHF,TGCAGTGCCCCGATCAGGGAAGGATCACCCCTCCACTTT
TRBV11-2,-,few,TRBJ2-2,CAVGAGLNTGELFF,TGTGCGGTCGGGGCAGGGCTGAACACCGGGGAGCTGTTTTTT
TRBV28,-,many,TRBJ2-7,CASRPLGPPYEQYF,TGTGCCAGCAGACCTCTTGGACCTCCCTACGAGCAGTACTTC
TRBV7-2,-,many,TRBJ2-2,CASSLGLAGAGELFF,TGTGCCAGCAGCTTAGGGCTAGCTGGAGCCGGGGAGCTGTTTTTT
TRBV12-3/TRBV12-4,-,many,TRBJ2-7,CASSRHGSYEQYF,TGTGCCAGCAGTAGACACGGATCCTACGAGCAGTACTTC
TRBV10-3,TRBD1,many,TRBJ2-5,CAISEGQGEETQYF,TGTGCCATCAGTGAGGGACAGGGGGAAGAGACCCAGTACTTC
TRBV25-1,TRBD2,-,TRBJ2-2,CASSDGYSGSINGELFF,TGTGCCAGCAGTGATGGGTACAGCGGGAGTATTAACGGGGAGCTGTTTTTT
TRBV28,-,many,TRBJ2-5,CASSQVRYQETQYF,TGTGCCAGCAGCCAAGTCCGGTACCAAGAGACCCAGTACTTC
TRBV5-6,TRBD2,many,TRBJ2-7,CASSLGGLASYEQYF,TGTGCCAGCAGCTTAGGGGGACTAGCGTCCTACGAGCAGTACTTC
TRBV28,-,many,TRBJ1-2,CASSLSGDNYGYTF,TGTGCCAGCAGTTTAAGCGGGGATAACTATGGCTACACCTTC
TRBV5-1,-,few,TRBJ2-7,CASRQEGLAPNEQYF,TGCGCCAGCAGACAGGAAGGGCTCGCCCCCAACGAGCAGTACTTC
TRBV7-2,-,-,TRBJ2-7,CASSLDQGSHEQYF,TGTGCCAGCAGCTTAGACCAGGGCTCACACGAGCAGTACTTC
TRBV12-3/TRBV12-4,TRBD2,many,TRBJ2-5,CASSSSGTRGETQYF,TGTGCCAGCAGTTCGTCCGGGACTAGAGGAGAGACCCAGTACTTC
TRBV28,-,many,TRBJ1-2,CASSLNGRSYGYTF,TGTGCCAGCAGTTTGAACGGGAGATCCTATGGCTACACCTTC
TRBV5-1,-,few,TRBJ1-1,CASSLRDPMNTEAFF,TGCGCCAGCAGCTTGCGGGACCCTATGAACACTGAAGCTTTCTTT
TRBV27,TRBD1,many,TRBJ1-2,CASSFSVGDRGHGYTF,TGTGCCAGCAGTTTTTCGGTCGGGGACAGGGGGCATGGCTACACCTTC
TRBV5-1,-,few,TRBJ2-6,CASTIPGAGANVLTF,TGCGCCAGCACGATTCCCGGGGCCGGGGCCAACGTCCTGACTTTC
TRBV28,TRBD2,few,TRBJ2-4,CASSRLAAKNIQYF,TGTGCCAGCAGTAGACTAGCGGCCAAAAACATTCAGTACTTC
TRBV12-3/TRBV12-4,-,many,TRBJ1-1,CASSLGPRGTEAFF,TGTGCCAGCAGTTTAGGGCCAAGAGGCACTGAAGCTTTCTTT
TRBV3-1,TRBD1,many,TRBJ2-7,CASSGGQGRYEQYF,TGTGCCAGCAGCGGAGGACAGGGGAGGTACGAGCAGTACTTC
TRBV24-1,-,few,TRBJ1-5,CATSLGGPQPQHF,TGTGCCACCAGCTTGGGGGGGCCTCAGCCCCAGCATTTT
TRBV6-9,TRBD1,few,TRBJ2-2,CASSYLPSRTGGTGELFF,TGTGCCAGCAGTTACTTGCCCAGTCGGACAGGGGGAACCGGGGAGCTGTTTTTT
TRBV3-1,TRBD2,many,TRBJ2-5,CASSQSLAGGLETQYF,TGTGCCAGCAGCCAGTCGCTAGCGGGAGGGCTAGAGACCCAGTACTTC
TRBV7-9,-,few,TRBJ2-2,CASSLQAVGPGELFF,TGTGCCAGCAGCTTACAGGCGGTAGGACCCGGGGAGCTGTTTTTT
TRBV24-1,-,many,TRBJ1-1,CATSAAGKNTEAFF,TGTGCCACCAGTGCAGCCGGGAAGAACACTGAAGCTTTCTTT
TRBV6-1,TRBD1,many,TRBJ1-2,CASSDTQGANYGYTF,TGTGCCAGCAGCGATACACAGGGGGCGAACTATGGCTACACCTTC
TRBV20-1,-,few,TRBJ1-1,CSARAGGPYTEAFF,TGCAGTGCTAGAGCCGGGGGGCCGTACACTGAAGCTTTCTTT
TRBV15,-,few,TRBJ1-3,CATSRDIGNTIYF,TGTGCCACCAGCAGGGACATCGGAAACACCATATATTTT
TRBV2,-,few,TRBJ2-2,CASSQAATGELFF,TGTGCCAGCAGTCAAGCGGCCACCGGGGAGCTGTTTTTT
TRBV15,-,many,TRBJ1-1,CATSREGINTEAFF,TGTGCCACCAGCAGAGAAGGGATCAACACTGAAGCTTTCTTT
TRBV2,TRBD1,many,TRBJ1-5,CASSTGTGGAKGNQPQHF,TGTGCCAGCAGTACCGGGACAGGGGGCGCGAAGGGCAATCAGCCCCAGCATTTT
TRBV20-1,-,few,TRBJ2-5,CSARDPGRVVGETQYF,TGCAGTGCTAGAGATCCCGGCAGGGTGGTGGGAGAGACCCAGTACTTC
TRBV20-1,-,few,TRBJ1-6,CSARDSGNSPLHF,TGCAGTGCTAGAGATTCGGGGAATTCACCCCTCCACTTT
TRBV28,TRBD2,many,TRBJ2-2,CASSLPSGREGAGELFF,TGTGCCAGCAGTTTACCTAGCGGGAGGGAAGGTGCCGGGGAGCTGTTTTTT